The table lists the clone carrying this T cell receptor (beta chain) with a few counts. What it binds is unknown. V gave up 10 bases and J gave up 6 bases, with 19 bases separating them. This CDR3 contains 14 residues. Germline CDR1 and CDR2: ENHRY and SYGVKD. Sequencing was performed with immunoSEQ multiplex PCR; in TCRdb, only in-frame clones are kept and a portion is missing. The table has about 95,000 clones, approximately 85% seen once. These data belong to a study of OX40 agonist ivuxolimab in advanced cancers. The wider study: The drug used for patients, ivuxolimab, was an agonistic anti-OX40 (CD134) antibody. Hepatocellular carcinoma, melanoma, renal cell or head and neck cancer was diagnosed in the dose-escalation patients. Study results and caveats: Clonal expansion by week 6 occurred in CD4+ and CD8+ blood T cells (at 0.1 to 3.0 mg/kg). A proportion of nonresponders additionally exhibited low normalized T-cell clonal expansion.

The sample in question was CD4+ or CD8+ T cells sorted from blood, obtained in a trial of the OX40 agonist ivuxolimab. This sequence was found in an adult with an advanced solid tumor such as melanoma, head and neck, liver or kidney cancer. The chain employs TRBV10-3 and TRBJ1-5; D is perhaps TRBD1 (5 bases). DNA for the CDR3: TGTGCCACAAGGGACGGCCAATTTACTCAGCCCCAGCATTTT. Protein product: CATRDGQFTQPQHF.